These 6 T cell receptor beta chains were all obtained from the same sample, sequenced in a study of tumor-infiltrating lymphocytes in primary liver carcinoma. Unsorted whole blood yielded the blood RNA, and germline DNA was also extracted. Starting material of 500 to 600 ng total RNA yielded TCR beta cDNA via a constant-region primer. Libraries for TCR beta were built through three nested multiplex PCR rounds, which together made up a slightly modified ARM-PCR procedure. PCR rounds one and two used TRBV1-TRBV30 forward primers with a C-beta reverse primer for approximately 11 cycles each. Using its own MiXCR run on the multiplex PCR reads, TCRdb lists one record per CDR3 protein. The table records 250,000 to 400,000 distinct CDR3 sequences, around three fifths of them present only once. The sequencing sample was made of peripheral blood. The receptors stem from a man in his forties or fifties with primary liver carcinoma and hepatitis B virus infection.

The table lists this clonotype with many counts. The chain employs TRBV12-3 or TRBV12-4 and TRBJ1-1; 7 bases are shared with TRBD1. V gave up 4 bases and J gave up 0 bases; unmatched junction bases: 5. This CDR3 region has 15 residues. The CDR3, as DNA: TGTGCCAGCAGTTACCAGACAGGGATGAACACTGAAGCTTTCTTT. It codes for CASSYQTGMNTEAFF.

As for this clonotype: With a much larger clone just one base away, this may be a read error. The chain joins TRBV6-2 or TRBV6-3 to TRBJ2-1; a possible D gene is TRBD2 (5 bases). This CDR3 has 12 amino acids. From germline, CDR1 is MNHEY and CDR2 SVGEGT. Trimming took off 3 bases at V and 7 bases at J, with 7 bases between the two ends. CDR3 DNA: TGTGCCAGCAGTTATTGGGAGAATGAGCAGTTCTTC. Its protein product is CASSYWENEQFF.

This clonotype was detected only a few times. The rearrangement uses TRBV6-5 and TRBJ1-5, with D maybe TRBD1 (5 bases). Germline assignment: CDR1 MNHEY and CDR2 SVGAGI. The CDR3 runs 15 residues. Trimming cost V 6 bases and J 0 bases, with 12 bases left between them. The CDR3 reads CASRRQKNSNQPQHF. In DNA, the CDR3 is TGTGCCAGCAGGCGACAGAAAAATAGCAATCAGCCCCAGCATTTT.

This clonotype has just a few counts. The CDR3: CAISGGTGTTYEQYF. CDR3 nucleotides: TGTGCCATCAGCGGGGGGACAGGGACCACCTACGAGCAGTACTTC. The chain has TRBV10-3 and TRBJ2-7, with 9 bases fitting TRBD1. This CDR3 is 15 amino acids long. Germline-derived CDR1 and CDR2 are ENHRY and SYGVKD. J gave up 2 bases and V 6 bases, and 8 bases lay outside the gene matches.

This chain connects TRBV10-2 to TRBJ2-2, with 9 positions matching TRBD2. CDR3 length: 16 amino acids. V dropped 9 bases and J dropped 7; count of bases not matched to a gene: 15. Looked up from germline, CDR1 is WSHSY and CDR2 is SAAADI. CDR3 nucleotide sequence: TGCGCCAGTAAACAAGCGGGGGGCGCCGGGATCGGGGAGCTGTTTTTT. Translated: CASKQAGGAGIGELFF.

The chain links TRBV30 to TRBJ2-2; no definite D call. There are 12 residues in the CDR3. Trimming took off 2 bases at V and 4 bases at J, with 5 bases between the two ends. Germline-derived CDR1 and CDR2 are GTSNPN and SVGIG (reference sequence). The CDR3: CAWSLFTGELFF. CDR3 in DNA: TGTGCCTGGAGTCTTTTCACCGGGGAGCTGTTTTTT.